This TCR beta chain is from a study of blood T cell repertoires in COVID-19. Sequencing was performed with immunoSEQ multiplex PCR; in TCRdb, only in-frame clones are kept and a portion is missing. The data show a few hundred thousand clones, with roughly 89% seen just once and about 4.6% held by the top ten. The CDR3 spans 13 residues. Per germline, CDR1 SGHRS and CDR2 YFSETQ. V lost 0 bases, J lost 6 bases, and 6 bases lay in between. The TCR originated in a woman in her 40s who had recovered from COVID-19. The sample consisted of peripheral blood. V is TRBV5-1 and J is TRBJ2-2; no firm D call. This chain's CDR3 is CASSLVEAGELFF. CDR3 DNA sequence: TGCGCCAGCAGCTTGGTTGAGGCCGGGGAGCTGTTTTTT.